The rows below give T cell receptor beta chains drawn from one sample of a study of tumour-infiltrating T cells in Burkitt lymphoma. Profiled with immunoSEQ multiplex PCR; TCRdb holds only in-frame clones, not every one. The sample carries 13,000 or so clones, approximately 85% recorded once. Sequences were obtained from tumor tissue. The source of these receptors is a human donor with diffuse large B-cell lymphoma. The CDR3 runs from the conserved cysteine through the conserved F or W. The D gene is left open where the match is weak. A clone size is listed for some rows: how often the clone was seen (once, few, many), or a class if it is expanded.

TRBD1	TRBJ2-5	.	TRBV28	15	CASSSLGQGGETQYF	TGTGCCAGCAGTTCGCTCGGACAGGGTGGAGAGACCCAGTACTTC
TRBD1	TRBJ2-3	.	TRBV9	15	CASSVRGQNTDTQYF	TGTGCCAGCAGCGTCCGGGGACAGAACACGGATACGCAGTATTTT
TRBD2	TRBJ2-5	.	TRBV7-2	15	CASSFGTSGGETQYF	TGTGCCAGCAGCTTCGGGACTAGCGGGGGTGAGACCCAGTACTTC
.	TRBJ1-3	.	TRBV7-2	14	CASSLELSGNTIYF	TGTGCCAGCAGCTTAGAACTCTCTGGAAACACCATATATTTT
.	TRBJ1-2	.	TRBV21-1	14	CASSARGGAYGYTF	TGTGCCAGCAGCGCCCGCGGGGGCGCTTATGGCTACACCTTC
.	TRBJ2-3	few	TRBV7-9	13	CASSLTIADTQYF	TGTGCCAGCAGCTTAACAATTGCAGATACGCAGTATTTT
.	TRBJ2-7	.	TRBV13	13	CASSLGQTYEQYF	TGTGCCAGCAGCTTAGGACAGACCTACGAGCAGTACTTC
.	TRBJ2-5	.	TRBV7-2	15	CASSLGLADMETQYF	TGTGCCAGCAGCCTCGGATTAGCGGATATGGAGACCCAGTACTTC
.	TRBJ2-3	.	TRBV7-2	15	CASSLVAVGTDTQYF	TGTGCCAGCAGCTTAGTGGCAGTCGGCACAGATACGCAGTATTTT
.	TRBJ2-1	.	TRBV10-3	14	CAISGAGAYNEQFF	TGTGCCATCAGTGGCGCGGGGGCGTACAATGAGCAGTTCTTC
.	TRBJ1-2	.	TRBV9	14	CASSKGDYGYGYTF	TGTGCCAGCAGTAAAGGGGATTACGGCTATGGCTACACCTTC
.	TRBJ2-1	few	TRBV10-3	14	CAISNGESNNEQFF	TGTGCCATCAGTAATGGGGAGTCCAACAATGAGCAGTTCTTC
TRBD1	TRBJ1-1	.	TRBV19	18	CASSIDLGTGSSNTEAFF	TGTGCCAGTAGTATAGACCTAGGGACAGGGTCATCGAACACTGAAGCTTTCTTT
.	TRBJ1-2	once	TRBV10-3	14	CAISRDGPSYGYTF	TGTGCCATCAGCCGGGACGGGCCATCGTATGGCTACACCTTC
TRBD1	TRBJ1-6	.	TRBV14	16	CASSPWTGGQNSPLHF	TGTGCCAGCAGCCCGTGGACAGGGGGCCAGAATTCACCCCTCCACTTT
TRBD1	TRBJ2-3	.	TRBV6-5	14	CASSLLGQGDTQYF	TGTGCCAGCAGTCTACTGGGACAGGGGGATACGCAGTATTTT
.	TRBJ1-1	.	TRBV5-6	14	CASSLYSVDTEAFF	TGTGCCAGCAGCTTGTATTCAGTAGACACTGAAGCTTTCTTT
TRBD2	TRBJ2-3	.	TRBV9	15	CASSYTAGGLDTQYF	TGTGCCAGCAGCTATACAGCGGGGGGCCTGGATACGCAGTATTTT
TRBD1	TRBJ1-4	.	TRBV9	17	CASSVGGGTGYNEKLFF	TGTGCCAGCAGCGTAGGCGGGGGGACAGGATATAATGAAAAACTGTTTTTT
.	TRBJ2-1	.	TRBV9	12	CASSLSTGEQFF	TGTGCCAGCAGCTTATCGACCGGTGAGCAGTTCTTC
.	TRBJ2-1	once	TRBV6-1	13	CASSDLTRNEQFF	TGTGCCAGCAGTGACCTGACTCGAAATGAGCAGTTCTTC
TRBD2	TRBJ2-3	.	TRBV7-9	15	CASSWGSGRLDTQYF	TGTGCCAGCAGCTGGGGTAGCGGGAGATTGGATACGCAGTATTTT
.	TRBJ2-7	.	TRBV27	14	CASSLTGGAHEQYF	TGTGCCAGCAGTTTAACGGGGGGCGCCCACGAGCAGTACTTC
.	TRBJ1-3	.	TRBV6-6	13	CASSYSEGNTIYF	TGTGCCAGCAGTTACTCCGAAGGAAACACCATATATTTT
.	TRBJ2-5	.	TRBV10-1	13	CASSDRPGETQYF	TGCGCCAGCAGTGACAGACCAGGGGAGACCCAGTACTTC
TRBD1	TRBJ1-2	.	TRBV19	14	CASSLQGANYGYTF	TGTGCCAGTAGTTTACAGGGGGCTAACTATGGCTACACCTTC
TRBD1	TRBJ2-6	.	TRBV7-2	16	CASSRVDRAGANVLTF	TGTGCCAGCAGCCGCGTCGACAGGGCTGGGGCCAACGTCCTGACTTTC
TRBD1	TRBJ1-2	.	TRBV5-4	14	CASSEKTGFRGYTF	TGTGCCAGCAGCGAGAAGACAGGGTTTAGGGGCTACACCTTC
TRBD1	TRBJ1-5	.	TRBV7-2	14	CASSEGQGNQPQHF	TGTGCCAGCAGCGAGGGACAGGGGAATCAGCCCCAGCATTTT
TRBD2	TRBJ2-7	.	TRBV7-9	15	CASSLGSGRAPEQYF	TGTGCCAGCAGCTTAGGTAGCGGGAGGGCCCCTGAGCAGTACTTC
.	TRBJ1-6	.	TRBV4-1	16	CASSDEGTELNSPLHF	TGCGCCAGCAGCGACGAAGGGACTGAGCTAAATTCACCCCTCCACTTT
.	TRBJ2-2	.	TRBV21-1	15	CASSKGALDTGELFF	TGTGCCAGCAGCAAAGGCGCGTTGGACACCGGGGAGCTGTTTTTT